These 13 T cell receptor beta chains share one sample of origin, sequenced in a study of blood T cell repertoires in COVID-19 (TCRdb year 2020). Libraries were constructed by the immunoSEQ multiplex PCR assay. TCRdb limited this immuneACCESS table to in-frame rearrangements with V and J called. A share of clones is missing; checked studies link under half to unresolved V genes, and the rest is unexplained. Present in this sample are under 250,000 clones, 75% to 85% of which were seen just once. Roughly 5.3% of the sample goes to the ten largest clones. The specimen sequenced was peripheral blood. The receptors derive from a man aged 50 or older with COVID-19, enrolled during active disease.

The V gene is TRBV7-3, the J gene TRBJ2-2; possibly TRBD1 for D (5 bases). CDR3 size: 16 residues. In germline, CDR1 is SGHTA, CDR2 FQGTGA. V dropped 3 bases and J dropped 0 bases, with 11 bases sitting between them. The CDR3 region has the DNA TGTGCCAGCAGCTTTACGGGCAGGGCGAACACCGGGGAGCTGTTTTTT. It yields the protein CASSFTGRANTGELFF.

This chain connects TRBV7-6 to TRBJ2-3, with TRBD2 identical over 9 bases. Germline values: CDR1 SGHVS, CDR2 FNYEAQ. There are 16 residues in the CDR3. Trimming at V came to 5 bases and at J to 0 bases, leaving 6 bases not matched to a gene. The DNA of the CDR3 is TGTGCCAGCAGCCGAGAAGGACTAGCGAGCACAGATACGCAGTATTTT. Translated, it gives CASSREGLASTDTQYF.

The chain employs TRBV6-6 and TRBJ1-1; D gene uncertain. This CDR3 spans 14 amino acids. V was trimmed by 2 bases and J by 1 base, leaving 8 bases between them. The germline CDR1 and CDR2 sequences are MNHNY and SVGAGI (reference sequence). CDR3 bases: TGTGCCAGCAGTTACAATAGTGGGAACACTGAAGCTTTCTTT. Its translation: CASSYNSGNTEAFF.

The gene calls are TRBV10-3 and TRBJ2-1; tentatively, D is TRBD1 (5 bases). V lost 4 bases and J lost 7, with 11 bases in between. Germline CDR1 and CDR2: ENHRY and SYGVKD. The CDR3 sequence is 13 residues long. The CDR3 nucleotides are TGTGCCATCAGTGGGGCCCAGGGTAATGAGCAGTTCTTC. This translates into CAISGAQGNEQFF.

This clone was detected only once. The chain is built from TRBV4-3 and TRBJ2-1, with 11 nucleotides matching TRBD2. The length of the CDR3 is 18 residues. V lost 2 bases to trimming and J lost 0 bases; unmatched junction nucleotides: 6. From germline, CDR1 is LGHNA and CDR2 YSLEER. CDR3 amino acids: CASSQTLAGGLSYNEQFF. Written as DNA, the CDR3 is TGCGCCAGCAGCCAAACGCTAGCGGGGGGACTCTCCTACAATGAGCAGTTCTTC.

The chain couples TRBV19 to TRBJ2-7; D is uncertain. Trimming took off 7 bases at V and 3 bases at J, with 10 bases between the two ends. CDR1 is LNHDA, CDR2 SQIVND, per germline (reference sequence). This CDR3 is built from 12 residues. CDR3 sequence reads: CASKSQNYEQYF. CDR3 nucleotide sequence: TGTGCCAGTAAGTCGCAGAACTACGAGCAGTACTTC.

This CDR3 reads CASRPRGPGEQYF. The DNA for the CDR3 is TGTGCCAGCAGGCCCAGGGGGCCAGGCGAGCAGTACTTC. The rearrangement links TRBV6-5 to TRBJ2-7; 8 bases align to TRBD1. The CDR3 runs to 13 residues. Germline V gene sequence: CDR1 MNHEY, CDR2 SVGAGI. With V trimmed by 6 bases and J by 6 bases, 7 bases remained unmatched.

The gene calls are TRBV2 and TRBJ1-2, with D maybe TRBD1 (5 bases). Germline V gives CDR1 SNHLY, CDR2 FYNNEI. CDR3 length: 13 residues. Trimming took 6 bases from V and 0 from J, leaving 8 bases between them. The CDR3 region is CASRPDTNYGYTF. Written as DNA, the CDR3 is TGTGCCAGCAGGCCGGACACTAACTATGGCTACACCTTC.

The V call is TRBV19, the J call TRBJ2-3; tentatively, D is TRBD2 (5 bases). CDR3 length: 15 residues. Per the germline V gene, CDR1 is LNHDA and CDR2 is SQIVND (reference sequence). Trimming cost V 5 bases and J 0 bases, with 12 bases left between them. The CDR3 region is CASSASGRSTDTQYF. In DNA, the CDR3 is TGTGCCAGTAGTGCCTCGGGGAGAAGCACAGATACGCAGTATTTT.

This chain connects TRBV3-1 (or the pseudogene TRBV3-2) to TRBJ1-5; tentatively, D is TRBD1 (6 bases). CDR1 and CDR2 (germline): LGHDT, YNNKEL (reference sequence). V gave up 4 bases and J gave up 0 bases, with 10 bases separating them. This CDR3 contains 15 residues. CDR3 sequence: CASSLTGTSNQPQHF. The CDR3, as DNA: TGTGCCAGCAGCCTAACAGGGACTAGCAATCAGCCCCAGCATTTT.

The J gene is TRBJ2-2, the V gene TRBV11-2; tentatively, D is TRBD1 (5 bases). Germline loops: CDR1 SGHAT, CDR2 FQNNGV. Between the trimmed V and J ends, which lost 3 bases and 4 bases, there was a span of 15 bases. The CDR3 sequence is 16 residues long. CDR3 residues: CASSLLGQVSTGELFF. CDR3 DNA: TGTGCCAGCAGCTTGCTCGGACAAGTATCCACCGGGGAGCTGTTTTTT.

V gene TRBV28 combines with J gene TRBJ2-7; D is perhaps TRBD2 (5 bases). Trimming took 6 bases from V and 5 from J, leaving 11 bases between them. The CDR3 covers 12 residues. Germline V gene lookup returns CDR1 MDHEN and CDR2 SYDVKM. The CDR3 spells CASRGSPDEQYF. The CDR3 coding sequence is TGTGCCAGCAGGGGGAGCCCTGACGAGCAGTACTTC.

The CDR3 spells CASTTGRGRDYTF. CDR3 bases: TGTGCCAGCACTACGGGTAGGGGGCGCGACTACACCTTC. The chain is built from TRBV6-5 and TRBJ1-2; 7 bases match TRBD1. The CDR3 contains 13 residues. CDR1 and CDR2 from the germline V gene are MNHEY and SVGAGI. The V segment lost 7 bases and the J segment 10 bases; nucleotides outside the gene matches: 12.